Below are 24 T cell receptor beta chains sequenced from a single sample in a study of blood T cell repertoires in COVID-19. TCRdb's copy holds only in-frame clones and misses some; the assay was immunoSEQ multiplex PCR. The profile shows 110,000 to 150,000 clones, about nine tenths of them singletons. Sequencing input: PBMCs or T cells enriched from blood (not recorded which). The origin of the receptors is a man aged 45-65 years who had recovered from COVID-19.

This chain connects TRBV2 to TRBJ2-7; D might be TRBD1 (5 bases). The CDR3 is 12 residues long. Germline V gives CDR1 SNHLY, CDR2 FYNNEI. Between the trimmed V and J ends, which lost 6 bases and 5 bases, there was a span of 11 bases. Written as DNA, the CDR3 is TGTGCCAGCAGGGGCTTAGGGGACGAGCAGTACTTC. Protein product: CASRGLGDEQYF.

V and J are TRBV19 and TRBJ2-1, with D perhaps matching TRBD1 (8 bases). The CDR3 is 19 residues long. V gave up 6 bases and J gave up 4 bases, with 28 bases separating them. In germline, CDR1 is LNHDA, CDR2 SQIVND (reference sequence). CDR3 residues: CASSQPEFRTGRGYNEQFF. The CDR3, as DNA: TGTGCCAGTAGCCAACCAGAATTCCGGACAGGGAGGGGATACAATGAGCAGTTCTTC.

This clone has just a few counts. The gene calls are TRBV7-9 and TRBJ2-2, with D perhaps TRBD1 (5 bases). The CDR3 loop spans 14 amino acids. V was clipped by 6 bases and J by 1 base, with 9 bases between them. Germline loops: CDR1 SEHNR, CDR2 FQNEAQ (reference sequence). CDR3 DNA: TGTGCCAGCAGACCTCAGGGGAACACCGGGGAGCTGTTTTTT. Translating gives CASRPQGNTGELFF.

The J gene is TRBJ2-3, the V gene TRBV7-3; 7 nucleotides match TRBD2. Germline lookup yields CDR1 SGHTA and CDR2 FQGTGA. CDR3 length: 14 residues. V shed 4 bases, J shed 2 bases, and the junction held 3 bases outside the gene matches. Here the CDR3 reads CASSSAGLTDTQYF. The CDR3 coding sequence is TGTGCCAGCAGCTCAGCGGGACTCACAGATACGCAGTATTTT.

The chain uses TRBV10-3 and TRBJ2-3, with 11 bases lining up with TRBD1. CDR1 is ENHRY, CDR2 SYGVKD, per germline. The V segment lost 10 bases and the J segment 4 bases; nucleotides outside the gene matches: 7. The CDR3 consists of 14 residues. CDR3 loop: CATGQGATADTQYF. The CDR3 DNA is TGTGCCACCGGACAGGGGGCGACCGCAGATACGCAGTATTTT.

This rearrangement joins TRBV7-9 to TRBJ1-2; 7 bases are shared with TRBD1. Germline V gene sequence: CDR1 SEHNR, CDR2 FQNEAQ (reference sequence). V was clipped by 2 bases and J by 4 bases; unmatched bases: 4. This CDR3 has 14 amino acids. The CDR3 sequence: CASSLPDRVYGYTF. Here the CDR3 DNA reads TGTGCCAGCAGCTTACCCGACAGGGTCTATGGCTACACCTTC. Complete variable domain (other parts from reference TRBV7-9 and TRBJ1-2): DTGVSQNPRHKITKRGQNVTFRCDPISEHNRLYWYRQTLGQGPEFLTYFQNEAQLEKSRLLSDRFSAERPKGSFSTLEIQRTEQGDSAMYLCASSLPDRVYGYTFGSGTRLTVV.

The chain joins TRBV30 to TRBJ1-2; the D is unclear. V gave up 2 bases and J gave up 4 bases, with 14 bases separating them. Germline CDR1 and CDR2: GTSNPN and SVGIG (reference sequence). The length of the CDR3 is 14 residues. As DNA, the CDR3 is TGTGCCTGGAGTCTGGGGAGGGCGAGCTATGGCTACACCTTC. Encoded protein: CAWSLGRASYGYTF.

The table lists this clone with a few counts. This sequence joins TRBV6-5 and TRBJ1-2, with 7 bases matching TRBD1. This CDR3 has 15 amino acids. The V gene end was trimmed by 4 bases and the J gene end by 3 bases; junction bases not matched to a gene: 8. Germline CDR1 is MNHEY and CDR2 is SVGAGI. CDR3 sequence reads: CASSSRDREYYGYTF. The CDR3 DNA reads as TGTGCCAGCAGTTCGCGGGACAGAGAGTACTATGGCTACACCTTC.

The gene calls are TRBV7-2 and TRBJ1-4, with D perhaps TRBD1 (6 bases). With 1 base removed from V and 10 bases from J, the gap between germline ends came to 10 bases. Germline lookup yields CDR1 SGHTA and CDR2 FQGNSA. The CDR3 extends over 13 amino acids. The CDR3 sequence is CASSLERGTKLFF. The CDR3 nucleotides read TGTGCCAGCAGCTTAGAAAGGGGGACAAAACTGTTTTTT. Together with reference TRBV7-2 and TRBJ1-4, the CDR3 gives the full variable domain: GAGVSQSPSNKVTEKGKDVELRCDPISGHTALYWYRQSLGQGLEFLIYFQGNSAPDKSGLPSDRFSAERTGGSVSTLTIQRTQQEDSAVYLCASSLERGTKLFFGSGTQLSVL.

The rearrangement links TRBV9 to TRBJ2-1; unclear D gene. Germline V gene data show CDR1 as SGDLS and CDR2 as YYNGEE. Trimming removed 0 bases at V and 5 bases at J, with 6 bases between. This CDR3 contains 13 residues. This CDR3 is CASSVARNNEQFF. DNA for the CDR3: TGTGCCAGCAGCGTAGCTAGAAACAATGAGCAGTTCTTC.

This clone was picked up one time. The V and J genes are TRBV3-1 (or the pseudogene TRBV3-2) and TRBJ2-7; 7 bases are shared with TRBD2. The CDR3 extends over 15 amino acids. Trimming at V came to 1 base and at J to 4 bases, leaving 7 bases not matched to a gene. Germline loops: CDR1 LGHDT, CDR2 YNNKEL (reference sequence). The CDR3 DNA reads TGTGCCAGCAGCCAAGGGCTAGCGGAGACATACGAGCAGTACTTC. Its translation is CASSQGLAETYEQYF.

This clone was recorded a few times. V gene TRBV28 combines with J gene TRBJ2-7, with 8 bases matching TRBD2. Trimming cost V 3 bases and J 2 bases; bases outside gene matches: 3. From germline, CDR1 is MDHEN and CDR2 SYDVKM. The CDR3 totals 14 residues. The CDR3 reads CASSFGGDAYEQYF. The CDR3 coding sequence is TGTGCCAGCAGTTTCGGGGGGGACGCCTACGAGCAGTACTTC.

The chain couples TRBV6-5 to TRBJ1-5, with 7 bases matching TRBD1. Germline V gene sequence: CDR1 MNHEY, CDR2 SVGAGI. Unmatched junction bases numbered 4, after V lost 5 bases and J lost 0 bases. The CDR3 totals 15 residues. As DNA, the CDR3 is TGTGCCAGCAGTCGACAGGGCACTAGCAATCAGCCCCAGCATTTT. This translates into CASSRQGTSNQPQHF.

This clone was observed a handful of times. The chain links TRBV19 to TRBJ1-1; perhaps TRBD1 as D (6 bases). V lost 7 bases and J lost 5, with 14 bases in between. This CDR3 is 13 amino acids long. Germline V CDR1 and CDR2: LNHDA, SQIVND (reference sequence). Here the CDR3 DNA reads TGTGCCAGTACCCTTTCCAGGGGAACTGAAGCTTTCTTT. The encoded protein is CASTLSRGTEAFF.

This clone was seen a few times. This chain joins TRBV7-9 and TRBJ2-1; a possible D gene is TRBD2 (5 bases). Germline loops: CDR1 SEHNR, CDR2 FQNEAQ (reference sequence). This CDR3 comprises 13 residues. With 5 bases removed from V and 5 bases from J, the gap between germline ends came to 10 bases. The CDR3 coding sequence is TGTGCCAGCAGCAGGACTGCCAACAATGAGCAGTTCTTC. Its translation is CASSRTANNEQFF.

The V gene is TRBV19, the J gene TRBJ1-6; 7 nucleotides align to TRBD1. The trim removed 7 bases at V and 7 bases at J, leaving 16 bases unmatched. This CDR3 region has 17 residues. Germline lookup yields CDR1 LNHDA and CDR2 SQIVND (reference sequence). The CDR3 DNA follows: TGTGCCAGTAAGAAGGACGTCGGCGGGACAGTCAATTCACCCCTCCACTTT. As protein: CASKKDVGGTVNSPLHF.

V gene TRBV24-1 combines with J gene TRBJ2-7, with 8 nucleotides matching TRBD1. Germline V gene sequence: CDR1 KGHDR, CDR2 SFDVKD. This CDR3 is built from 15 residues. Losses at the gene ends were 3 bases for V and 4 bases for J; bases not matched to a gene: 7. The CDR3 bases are TGTGCCACCAGTGATCCCAGGGGGCGGACGTACGAGCAGTACTTC. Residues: CATSDPRGRTYEQYF.

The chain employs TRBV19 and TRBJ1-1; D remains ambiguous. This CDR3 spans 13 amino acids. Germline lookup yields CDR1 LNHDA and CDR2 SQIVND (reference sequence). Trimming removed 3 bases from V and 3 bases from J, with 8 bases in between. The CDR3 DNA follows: TGTGCCAGTAGTATCGCAAGAGACACTGAAGCTTTCTTT. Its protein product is CASSIARDTEAFF.

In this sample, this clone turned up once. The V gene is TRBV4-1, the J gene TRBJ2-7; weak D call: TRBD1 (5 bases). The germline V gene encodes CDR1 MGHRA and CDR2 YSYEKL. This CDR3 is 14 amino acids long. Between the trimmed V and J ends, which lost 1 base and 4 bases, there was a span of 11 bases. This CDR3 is CASSQGRAVYEQYF. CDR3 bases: TGCGCCAGCAGCCAAGGCAGGGCGGTTTACGAGCAGTACTTC.

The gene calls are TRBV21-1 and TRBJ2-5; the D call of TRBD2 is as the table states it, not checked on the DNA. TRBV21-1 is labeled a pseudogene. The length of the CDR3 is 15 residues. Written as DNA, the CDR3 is TGTGCCAGCAGCCATAGAATCCCCCGAGGAGAGACCCAGTACTTC. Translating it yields CASSHRIPRGETQYF.

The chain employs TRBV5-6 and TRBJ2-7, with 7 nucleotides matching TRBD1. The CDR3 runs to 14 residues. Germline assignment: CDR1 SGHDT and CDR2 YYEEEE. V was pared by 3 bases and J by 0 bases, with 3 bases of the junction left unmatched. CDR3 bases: TGTGCCAGCAGCTCCCGGGACAGCTCCTACGAGCAGTACTTC. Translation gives CASSSRDSSYEQYF.

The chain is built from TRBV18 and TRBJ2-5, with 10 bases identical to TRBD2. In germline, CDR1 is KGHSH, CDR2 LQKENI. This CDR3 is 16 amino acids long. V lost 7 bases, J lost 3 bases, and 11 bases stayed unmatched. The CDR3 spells CASFPRLAGVEETQYF. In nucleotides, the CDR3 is TGTGCCAGCTTCCCCAGGCTAGCGGGAGTTGAAGAGACCCAGTACTTC. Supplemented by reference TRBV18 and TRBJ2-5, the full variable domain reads NAGVMQNPRHLVRRRGQEARLRCSPMKGHSHVYWYRQLPEEGLKFMVYLQKENIIDESGMPKERFSAEFPKEGPSILRIQQVVRGDSAAYFCASFPRLAGVEETQYFGPGTRLLVL.

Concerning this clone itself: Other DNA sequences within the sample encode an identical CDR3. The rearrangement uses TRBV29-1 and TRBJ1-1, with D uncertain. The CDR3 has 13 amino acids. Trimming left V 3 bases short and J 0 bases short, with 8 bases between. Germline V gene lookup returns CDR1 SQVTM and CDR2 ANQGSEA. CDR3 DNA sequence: TGCAGCGTTGAGGGCAGAATGAACACTGAAGCTTTCTTT. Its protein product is CSVEGRMNTEAFF.

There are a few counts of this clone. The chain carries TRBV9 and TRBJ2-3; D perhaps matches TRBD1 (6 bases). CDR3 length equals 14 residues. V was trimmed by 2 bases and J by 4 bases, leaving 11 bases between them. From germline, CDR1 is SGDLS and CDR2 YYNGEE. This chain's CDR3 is CASSVRGTPDTQYF. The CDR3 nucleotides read TGTGCCAGCAGCGTTAGGGGGACCCCAGATACGCAGTATTTT.